The 26 T cell receptor beta chains below all came from one sample that was sequenced in a study of T cells in Graves' hyperthyroidism and ophthalmopathy. Amplified TCR beta CDR3 regions derived from RNA transcripts. The HTBI primer set drove a first-round RT-PCR of the TCR CDR3. TCRdb re-called the multiplex PCR reads through MiXCR, storing one row per CDR3 protein. The table lists fewer than 650,000 distinct CDR3 sequences, around 13% of them singletons. Sequenced sample: blood. These receptors all come from a woman aged 40-49 years with Graves' hyperthyroidism.

Ten or more counts support this clonotype. The chain joins TRBV27 to TRBJ2-1; TRBD2 aligns across 12 bases. Germline V gene data show CDR1 as MNHEY and CDR2 as SMNVEV (reference sequence). This CDR3 spans 16 amino acids. V lost 5 bases and J lost 5; bases outside the gene matches: 7. CDR3 DNA: TGTGCCAGCAGTCCGCCGGGACTAGCGGGCAACAATGAGCAGTTCTTC. Encoded protein: CASSPPGLAGNNEQFF.

This clonotype was seen ten or more times. This chain joins TRBV6-6 and TRBJ1-1, with a possible D match to TRBD1 (5 bases). This CDR3 is 14 amino acids long. V dropped 2 bases and J dropped 2 bases, with 9 bases sitting between them. Germline V gene lookup returns CDR1 MNHNY and CDR2 SVGAGI (reference sequence). Written as DNA, the CDR3 is TGTGCCAGCAGTTACGTCCAGGGTAACACTGAAGCTTTCTTT. Its translation is CASSYVQGNTEAFF.

This clonotype was observed many times. The rearrangement uses TRBV28 and TRBJ1-2; 7 nucleotides align to TRBD1. Unmatched junction bases numbered 10, after V lost 6 bases and J lost 3 bases. The CDR3 is made up of 15 amino acids. The germline gives CDR1 MDHEN, CDR2 SYDVKM. The CDR3 protein is CASRPQGYVDYGYTF. The CDR3 nucleotides read TGTGCCAGCAGGCCACAGGGGTATGTGGACTATGGCTACACCTTC.

There are a few counts of this clonotype. J is TRBJ2-5 and V is TRBV9; D perhaps matches TRBD1 (6 bases). V lost 3 bases, J lost 1 base, and 10 bases lay in between. Germline V gene sequence: CDR1 SGDLS, CDR2 YYNGEE. CDR3 length equals 14 residues. CDR3: CASSAGVAQETQYF. The CDR3 DNA is TGTGCCAGCAGCGCAGGGGTGGCCCAAGAGACCCAGTACTTC.

Comments on this clonotype: Possible read error: a much larger clone is one base away. V is TRBV7-2 and J is TRBJ2-2; D may be TRBD1 or TRBD2 (6 bases each). This CDR3 is 19 amino acids long. Looked up from germline, CDR1 is SGHTA and CDR2 is FQGNSA. DNA for the CDR3: TGTGCCAGCAGCTTACATGTTGGGACAATTACTACCAACACCGGGGGGCTGTTTTTT. The encoded protein is CASSLHVGTITTNTGGLFF. Complete variable domain (other parts from reference TRBV7-2 and TRBJ2-2): GAGVSQSPSNKVTEKGKDVELRCDPISGHTALYWYRQSLGQGLEFLIYFQGNSAPDKSGLPSDRFSAERTGGSVSTLTIQRTQQEDSAVYLCASSLHVGTITTNTGGLFFGEGSRLTVL.

This chain joins TRBV30 and TRBJ2-6; D ambiguous. V was pared by 2 bases and J by 10 bases, with 12 bases between. The length of the CDR3 is 13 residues. In germline, CDR1 is GTSNPN, CDR2 SVGIG (reference sequence). The CDR3 bases are TGTGCCTGGAGTCCCGAGGCCCCTAACGTCCTGACTTTC. Encoded protein: CAWSPEAPNVLTF.

This clonotype was picked up many times. The chain combines TRBV7-8 with TRBJ1-4, with D tentatively TRBD1 (6 bases). The V end was cut by 2 bases, the J end by 8 bases, with 12 bases between. This CDR3 comprises 14 residues. Germline V CDR1 and CDR2: SGHVS, FQNEAQ. The CDR3 DNA is TGTGCCAGCAGCTTATCAGGGGCGCGAGAAAAACTGTTTTTT. This sequence encodes CASSLSGAREKLFF.

This clonotype was counted a few times. The chain joins TRBV7-2 to TRBJ1-2, with 8 nucleotides matching TRBD1. The CDR3 has 14 residues. Trimming at V came to 5 bases and at J to 6 bases, leaving 8 bases not matched to a gene. CDR1 and CDR2 from the germline V gene are SGHTA and FQGNSA. This CDR3 is CASSKPGQADGYTF. The CDR3 DNA reads TGTGCCAGCAGCAAGCCGGGACAGGCTGATGGCTACACCTTC.

This clonotype was detected ten times or more. The chain carries TRBV3-1 and TRBJ2-5; D possibly matches TRBD1 or TRBD2 (6 bases each). Germline CDR1 is LGHDT and CDR2 is YNNKEL (reference sequence). The CDR3 covers 12 residues. V was clipped by 0 bases and J by 12 bases, with 11 bases between them. CDR3 nucleotides: TGTGCCAGCAGCCAAGAAAGGGGGGAAAAGTACTTC. This encodes CASSQERGEKYF.

This clonotype has only a few counts. The V gene is TRBV9, the J gene TRBJ2-6; the D is unclear. The CDR3 spans 17 residues. Trimming cost V 0 bases and J 0 bases, with 10 bases left between them. Looked up from germline, CDR1 is SGDLS and CDR2 is YYNGEE. The CDR3 nucleotides read TGTGCCAGCAGCGTAGGGCCAAGCAACTCTGGGGCCAACGTCCTGACTTTC. Translating gives CASSVGPSNSGANVLTF.

V usage is TRBV27 and J usage is TRBJ2-2, with TRBD1 matching over 9 bases. The CDR3 is 15 residues long. The trim removed 8 bases at V and 3 bases at J, leaving 7 bases unmatched. Germline CDR1 MNHEY, CDR2 SMNVEV (reference sequence). CDR3: CASGRQGVDTGELFF. The CDR3 DNA reads TGTGCCAGCGGACGACAGGGGGTAGACACCGGGGAGCTGTTTTTT.

This clonotype was detected a few times. V is TRBV29-1 and J is TRBJ1-1; D is perhaps TRBD1 (5 bases). CDR3 length equals 12 residues. V was cut by 7 bases and J by 0 bases, with 9 bases left in between. Germline CDR1 SQVTM, CDR2 ANQGSEA. The CDR3 DNA reads TGCAGCGCCTGGACATTGAACACTGAAGCTTTCTTT. It encodes CSAWTLNTEAFF.

The rearrangement links TRBV24-1 to TRBJ2-5; D perhaps matches TRBD2 (7 bases). CDR3 length equals 14 residues. Germline lookup yields CDR1 KGHDR and CDR2 SFDVKD. V was trimmed by 3 bases and J by 4 bases, leaving 11 bases between them. This chain's CDR3 is CATSDRGGSETQYF. The CDR3, as DNA: TGTGCCACCAGTGATAGGGGGGGATCAGAGACCCAGTACTTC.

Only a few counts were recorded for this clonotype. The rearrangement joins TRBV15 to TRBJ2-5; 9 bases agree with TRBD1. Losses at the gene ends were 4 bases for V and 4 bases for J; bases not matched to a gene: 7. The germline gives CDR1 LNHNV, CDR2 YYDKDF (reference sequence). This CDR3 is built from 15 residues. CDR3 coding DNA: TGTGCCACCAGCACAACAGGGGGCTTCGCAGAGACCCAGTACTTC. Translation: CATSTTGGFAETQYF.

In this sample, this clonotype turned up a few times. The V gene is TRBV18, the J gene TRBJ1-2; TRBD1 matches 9 bases. Trimming took 3 bases from V and 8 from J; bases not matched to a gene: 10. The germline V gene has CDR1 KGHSH and CDR2 LQKENI. The CDR3 totals 15 residues. For the CDR3, the DNA is TGTGCCAGCTCACCTAACTCCGGGACAGGGTCCGGCTACACCTTC. This translates into CASSPNSGTGSGYTF.

This clonotype was seen at least ten times. This chain uses TRBV5-1 with TRBJ1-1; 8 bases fit TRBD1. This CDR3 has 14 residues. V lost 2 bases to trimming and J lost 4 bases; unmatched junction nucleotides: 4. Germline V gene sequence: CDR1 SGHRS, CDR2 YFSETQ. The CDR3 nucleotides read TGCGCCAGCAGCTTAGACAGGGGAGGCACTGAAGCTTTCTTT. This translates into CASSLDRGGTEAFF.

This clonotype was seen just once. Given a much more abundant clone one base away, this may be a read error. In nucleotides, the CDR3 is TGTGCCAGCAGGACAGGTTTCCAAGAGACCCAGTACTTC. This encodes CASRTGFQETQYF. This rearrangement joins TRBV2 to TRBJ2-5; possible D gene TRBD1, 6 bases. V lost 6 bases and J 1 base, leaving 9 bases between the germline ends. CDR3 length: 13 residues. CDR1 is SNHLY, CDR2 FYNNEI, per germline.

This clonotype was found many times. This chain links TRBV6-5 with TRBJ2-7, with 8 bases lining up with TRBD2. This CDR3 spans 15 amino acids. Germline values: CDR1 MNHEY, CDR2 SVGAGI. V gave up 0 bases and J gave up 5 bases; unmatched junction bases: 6. The CDR3 nucleotides are TGTGCCAGCAGTTACTCAGGGCTTAGCGGGGACGAGCAGTACTTC. Its translation: CASSYSGLSGDEQYF.

The V and J genes are TRBV5-6 and TRBJ2-2, with D tentatively TRBD1 (6 bases). Between the trimmed V and J ends, which lost 5 bases and 4 bases, there was a span of 12 bases. Germline CDR1 is SGHDT and CDR2 is YYEEEE. There are 14 residues in the CDR3. The CDR3 DNA sequence: TGTGCCAGCAGTTCCGACAGGTCCACCGGGGAGCTGTTTTTT. It translates to CASSSDRSTGELFF.

The sample holds many counts of this clonotype. The chain is built from TRBV5-6 and TRBJ1-2; D gene unclear. Per the germline V gene, CDR1 is SGHDT and CDR2 is YYEEEE. Trimming took off 2 bases at V and 6 bases at J, with 11 bases between the two ends. The CDR3 has 13 residues. The CDR3 region is CASSFPGLNGYTF. Here the CDR3 DNA reads TGTGCCAGCAGCTTTCCGGGGTTAAATGGCTACACCTTC.

The chain links TRBV7-2 to TRBJ2-1; 11 bases align to TRBD2. Germline lookup yields CDR1 SGHTA and CDR2 FQGNSA. The CDR3 totals 16 residues. V lost 2 bases to trimming and J lost 10 bases; unmatched junction nucleotides: 10. The CDR3 sequence: CASSLTGTSGLREQFF. Here the CDR3 DNA reads TGTGCCAGCAGCTTAACCGGGACTAGCGGCCTTAGGGAGCAGTTCTTC.

This clonotype has ten or more counts. This chain links TRBV2 with TRBJ1-1, with unresolved D. CDR1 is SNHLY and CDR2 is FYNNEI in the germline V gene. The CDR3 sequence is 14 residues long. V was clipped by 6 bases and J by 0 bases, with 11 bases between them. CDR3 protein: CASRSGRLNTEAFF. In DNA form, the CDR3 reads TGTGCCAGCAGGAGTGGCAGACTGAACACTGAAGCTTTCTTT. Complete variable domain (other parts from reference TRBV2 and TRBJ1-1): EPEVTQTPSHQVTQMGQEVILRCVPISNHLYFYWYRQILGQKVEFLVSFYNNEISEKSEIFDDQFSVERPDGSNFTLKIRSTKLEDSAMYFCASRSGRLNTEAFFGQGTRLTVV.

At least ten counts were recorded for this clonotype. This chain links TRBV6-1 with TRBJ2-7; D might be TRBD1 (6 bases). The CDR3 covers 13 residues. Trimming shortened V by 3 bases and J by 3 bases, and 9 bases separated the two germline ends. From germline, CDR1 is MNHNS and CDR2 SASEGT. CDR3 amino acids: CASSDWGLYEQYF. In DNA, the CDR3 is TGTGCCAGCAGTGACTGGGGGCTCTACGAGCAGTACTTC.

This clonotype was detected many times. The CDR3 loop is CASSPRLEQYF. CDR3 DNA sequence: TGTGCCAGCAGCCCAAGGCTCGAGCAGTACTTC. This chain joins TRBV11-2 and TRBJ2-7; D uncertain. The CDR3 sequence is 11 residues long. Germline V gene sequence: CDR1 SGHAT, CDR2 FQNNGV. V lost 5 bases, J lost 6 bases, and 8 bases lay in between. The variable domain in full, completed from reference TRBV11-2 and TRBJ2-7, reads EAGVAQSPRYKIIEKRQSVAFWCNPISGHATLYWYQQILGQGPKLLIQFQNNGVVDDSQLPKDRFSAERLKGVDSTLKIQPAKLEDSAVYLCASSPRLEQYFGPGTRLTVT.

This clonotype was seen ten or more times. The chain links TRBV19 to TRBJ2-3; D perhaps matches TRBD2 (6 bases). V dropped 1 base and J dropped 1 base, with 9 bases sitting between them. The CDR3 covers 15 residues. Germline V gives CDR1 LNHDA, CDR2 SQIVND (reference sequence). The CDR3 sequence: CASSIVTGGTDTQYF. CDR3 nucleotide sequence: TGTGCCAGTAGTATAGTTACGGGAGGCACAGATACGCAGTATTTT.

This clonotype has ten or more counts. This chain joins TRBV6-5 and TRBJ2-5; D remains unclear. CDR1 is MNHEY and CDR2 is SVGAGI in the germline V gene. V was clipped by 2 bases and J by 5 bases, with 3 bases between them. CDR3 length equals 11 residues. The CDR3 sequence: CASSYGETQYF. The DNA for the CDR3 is TGTGCCAGCAGTTACGGGGAGACCCAGTACTTC.